This T cell receptor beta chain derives from a study of CD8 T cells in Susac syndrome (dated by TCRdb to the late 2010s). Study-wide context: Whether CD8+ T cell activation and differentiation in Susac syndrome was antigen driven was tested using repertoire sequencing. Points the paper makes about the study in general: The study acknowledged that relatively few individuals were included in the TCR sequencing and HLA analysis.

The V end gives up 2 bases and the J end 6 bases, leaving 13 bases in the junction not matched to a gene. The CDR3 contains 16 residues, cysteine and phenylalanine counted. Kept here is only the CDR3 DNA, which spans 48 bases and is read in frame from base 1. CDR1 and CDR2 are read off the germline V gene (reference sequence) as GTSNPN and SVGIG. A word on this clonotype: Its antigen is not yet known. No much larger clone is present one base from it, and per-base qualities are unavailable.

Peripheral blood CD8+ and CD4+ T cells from healthy donors, Susac syndrome patients and multiple sclerosis patients were profiled by high-throughput TCR beta sequencing. The multiple sclerosis controls were treatment-naive patients who had stable or active relapsing-remitting disease and met the revised McDonald criteria. Bulk CD8+ and CD4+ T cells were purified magnetically by negative isolation, whereas CD8+ TEMRA cells were enriched by FACS. Blood was collected in EDTA tubes and processed within 24 hours, with PBMCs isolated through density gradient centrifugation. PBMCs intended for TCR sequencing were cryopreserved in liquid nitrogen and thawed later in a water bath at 37 degrees C. Purity of sorted or isolated CD4+, CD8+ and CD8+ TEMRA cells was at least 90%. RNA was extracted using the RNeasy kit, and about 0.5 to 1 ug of the RNA was reverse transcribed with random hexamers. The immunoSEQ multiplex PCR assay, covering 54 Vbeta and 13 Jbeta segments, was used to amplify TCR beta CDR3 regions. PCR amplification bias was corrected using a synthetic template baseline for primer optimization and computational correction. The authors' pipeline ran thus. Reads were annotated to V, D and J genes per IMGT and analyzed with immunoSEQ Analyzer, keeping only productive sequences. Clonality was computed as one minus Shannon entropy normalized by log2 of the number of productive unique sequences. For each patient and control, public and private clones were evaluated among the 100 most prevalent clones. Susac-specific clones were defined as absent from healthy and MS cohorts, around 1,000 published viral clones and other ImmuneACCESS disease sequences. The raw public reads went through TCRdb reprocessing: fastp at Q25, MiXCR clone calling, in-frame beta chains kept. Entries that share a CDR3 protein sequence are merged under the most common genes and DNA. V and J calls and clone size were set by TCRdb, not the authors. Here the sample has approximately 220,000 distinct CDR3 sequences; approximately 95% occur a single time. Just over 0.08% of the sample belongs to the ten largest clones.

The sample taken for sequencing was CD4+ T cells from PBMCs. The receptor chain draws on TRBV30 and TRBJ1-1; 9 junctional bases match TRBD1. This receptor was obtained from a human donor with multiple sclerosis. The CDR3 protein is CAWSPYGQGSGAEAFF. The DNA sequence reads TGTGCCTGGAGTCCTTATGGACAGGGGAGTGGCGCTGAAGCTTTCTTT.